A selection of T cell receptor beta chains follows, all from one sample in a study of CD4 and CD8 cells across lung adenocarcinoma regions. TCRdb reprocessed the PCR reads with MiXCR, giving one entry per CDR3 protein. The data contain just over 7,500 distinct CDR3 sequences, 45% of them seen just once; the ten biggest clones take up less than 97%. The sample comprised CD8+ T cells from the center of a lung tumor. These receptors came from a male donor with lung adenocarcinoma. The CD4 and CD8 labels of this study may be unreliable. The CDR3 runs from the conserved cysteine through the conserved F or W. D genes are given only for firm matches. Clone size is stated in some rows and not others, as once, few, many or a class when expanded.

clone_size d_call cdr3_length j_call v_call cdr3_aa cdr3_nt
NA NA 15 TRBJ2-1 TRBV7-2 CASSLQLSLGNEPFF TGTGCCAGCAGCTTACAGCTCTCGCTAGGGAATGAGCCGTTCTTC
NA NA 13 TRBJ1-2 TRBV30 CAWSVTRRGSYTF TGTGCCTGGAGTGTAACGCGGAGAGGAAGCTACACCTTC
NA TRBD1 18 TRBJ1-2 TRBV6-1 CASSSGTGGLSTTDGYTF TGTGCCAGCAGCTCCGGGACAGGGGGCCTATCTACGACGGATGGCTACACCTTC
few TRBD2 16 TRBJ2-1 TRBV6-1 CASSSSQGLPYNEQFF TGTGCCAGCAGTAGTTCCCAGGGACTACCGTACAATGAGCAGTTCTTC
NA NA 13 TRBJ2-5 TRBV6-1 CASSPPIYNEQYF TGTGCCAGCAGTCCCCCTATCTACAATGAGCAGTACTTC
NA NA 13 TRBJ1-4 TRBV4-1 CASSHSHNEKLFF TGCGCCAGCAGCCACAGTCATAATGAAAAACTGTTTTTT
NA NA 13 TRBJ1-2 TRBV6-1 CASSRMSSDGYTF TGTGCCAGCAGTCGGATGAGTTCGGACGGCTACACCTTC
NA TRBD1 17 TRBJ1-5 TRBV4-1 CASSPRPQGQGDQPQHF TGCGCCAGCAGCCCCCGACCGCAGGGACAGGGAGATCAGCCCCAGCATTTT
NA TRBD2 15 TRBJ2-1 TRBV6-1 CASSFGAGASNEQFF TGTGCCAGCAGCTTTGGAGCGGGAGCATCCAATGAGCAGTTCTTC
NA NA 13 TRBJ1-1 TRBV6-1 CASRVSIYTEAFF TGTGCCAGCAGGGTTTCGATCTACACTGAAGCTTTCTTT
NA NA 17 TRBJ2-3 TRBV10-1 CASSDPLGGEGPDTQYF TGCGCCAGCAGTGATCCCTTGGGGGGAGAGGGCCCAGATACGCAGTATTTT
NA TRBD1 15 TRBJ2-7 TRBV27 CASSRGQVSWDEQYF TGTGCCAGCAGCAGGGGGCAGGTTTCATGGGACGAGCAGTACTTC
few TRBD1 20 TRBJ1-6 TRBV10-1 CASIDPGTGQGFEGNSPLHF TGCGCCAGCATTGACCCAGGGACAGGGCAGGGCTTCGAGGGAAATTCACCCCTCCACTTT
medium-sized NA 12 TRBJ1-2 TRBV6-1 CASTLGGTGYTF TGTGCCAGCACCCTAGGGGGAACTGGCTACACCTTC
NA NA 15 TRBJ2-3 TRBV10-1 CASKSGQRAKDIQYF TGCGCCAGCAAATCGGGGCAGCGAGCCAAAGACATTCAGTATTTC
NA TRBD2 14 TRBJ2-7 TRBV6-2/TRBV6-3 CASNRRAGEREQYF TGTGCCAGCAATCGGAGAGCGGGAGAAAGAGAGCAGTACTTC
NA NA 15 TRBJ2-3 TRBV14 CASSQDLGSTDTQYF TGTGCCAGCAGCCAAGATCTGGGCAGCACAGATACGCAGTATTTT
NA NA 12 TRBJ2-3 TRBV3-1 CASGRSTDTQYF TGTGCCAGCGGCCGGTCGACAGATACGCAGTATTTT
NA TRBD2 17 TRBJ2-5 TRBV27 CASSTIDRVGAGGAQYF TGTGCCAGCAGCACAATTGACAGGGTTGGGGCGGGGGGGGCCCAGTACTTC
many TRBD1 15 TRBJ1-6 TRBV6-1 CASRKQGVLYSPLHF TGTGCCAGCAGGAAACAGGGGGTGCTGTATTCACCCCTCCACTTT
NA NA 13 TRBJ2-3 TRBV27 CASSLTRTNMQYF TGTGCCAGCAGTTTAACCCGCACAAACATGCAGTACTTT
few NA 14 TRBJ2-6 TRBV30 CAWSEGRGANVLTF TGTGCCTGGAGCGAGGGAAGGGGGGCCAACGTCCTGACTTTC
many NA 12 TRBJ2-1 TRBV6-5 CASNPGANEQFF TGTGCCAGCAACCCGGGGGCGAATGAGCAGTTCTTC
NA TRBD1 14 TRBJ2-3 TRBV7-6 CASSLGDRADTQYF TGTGCCAGCAGCTTAGGGGACAGGGCAGATACGCAGTATTTT
few NA 14 TRBJ2-5 TRBV20-1 CSARVPGTHETQYF TGCAGTGCTAGAGTACCAGGGACCCACGAGACCCAGTACTTC
NA TRBD2 15 TRBJ2-2 TRBV27 CASSLSPSGVGELFF TGTGCCAGCAGTTTGTCGCCTAGCGGGGTCGGGGAGCTGTTTTTT
NA TRBD2 15 TRBJ2-7 TRBV6-2/TRBV6-3 CASTGLAPNSYEQYF TGTGCCAGCACCGGACTAGCGCCGAATTCCTACGAGCAGTACTTC
few TRBD2 15 TRBJ2-7 TRBV27 CASHSGRGSPYEQYF TGTGCCAGCCATAGTGGGCGGGGGAGCCCCTACGAGCAGTACTTC
many NA 14 TRBJ2-7 TRBV25-1 CASTMGGRRNEQYF TGTGCCAGCACCATGGGGGGGCGCAGGAACGAGCAGTACTTC
NA NA 14 TRBJ2-7 TRBV6-1 CASTPKGRTYEQYF TGTGCCAGCACCCCAAAGGGACGGACCTACGAGCAGTACTTC
NA NA 14 TRBJ2-5 TRBV6-1 CASSDPGGKETQYF TGTGCCAGCAGTGATCCCGGGGGAAAAGAGACCCAGTACTTC
NA TRBD2 15 TRBJ2-1 TRBV10-1 CASSEAGGPYNEQFF TGCGCCAGCAGTGAAGCGGGGGGCCCCTACAATGAGCAGTTCTTC
NA NA 13 TRBJ2-4 TRBV6-4 CARGVRATDTQYF TGCGCCAGGGGGGTGCGAGCCACAGATACGCAGTACTTC
once NA 15 TRBJ1-4 TRBV7-8 CASSPSGGTNEKLFF TGTGCCAGCAGCCCCTCGGGGGGAACTAATGAAAAACTGTTTTTT
many TRBD2 16 TRBJ2-5 TRBV11-3 CASSLGTSGRAETQYF TGTGCCAGCAGCTTAGGAACTAGCGGGAGGGCCGAGACCCAGTACTTC
NA TRBD2 16 TRBJ2-1 TRBV6-1 CASKKLAGVAYNEQFF TGTGCCAGCAAAAAACTAGCGGGGGTTGCCTACAATGAGCAGTTCTTC
NA TRBD1 15 TRBJ2-5 TRBV10-2 CGGGQGGGAQKTQYF TGCGGCGGGGGACAGGGGGGCGGGGCCCAAAAGACTCAGTACTTC
many NA 14 TRBJ1-6 TRBV6-1 CATAAGPYNSPLHF TGTGCCACCGCCGCGGGACCCTATAATTCACCCCTCCACTTT
many TRBD2 14 TRBJ2-5 TRBV6-5 CASSYGGGLETQYF TGTGCCAGCAGTTATGGCGGGGGTCTGGAGACCCAGTACTTC
many NA 13 TRBJ2-5 TRBV6-5 CASSPGRQETQYF TGTGCCAGCAGCCCGGGACGCCAAGAGACCCAGTACTTC